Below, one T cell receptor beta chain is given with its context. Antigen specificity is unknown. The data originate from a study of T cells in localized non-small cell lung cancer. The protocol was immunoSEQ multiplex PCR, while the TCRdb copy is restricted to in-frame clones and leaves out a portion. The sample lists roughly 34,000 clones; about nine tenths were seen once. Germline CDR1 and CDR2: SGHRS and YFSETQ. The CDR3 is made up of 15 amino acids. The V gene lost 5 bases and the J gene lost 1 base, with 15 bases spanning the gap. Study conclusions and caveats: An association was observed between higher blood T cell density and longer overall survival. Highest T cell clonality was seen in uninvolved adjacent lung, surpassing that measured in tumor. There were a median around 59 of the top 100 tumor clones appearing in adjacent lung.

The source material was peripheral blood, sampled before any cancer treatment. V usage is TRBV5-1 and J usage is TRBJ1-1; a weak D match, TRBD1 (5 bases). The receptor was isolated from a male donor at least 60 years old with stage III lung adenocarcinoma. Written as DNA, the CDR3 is TGCGCCAGCAGGATGGCAGGACAACCGAACACTGAAGCTTTCTTT. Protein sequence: CASRMAGQPNTEAFF.